The present entry profiles one T cell receptor (beta chain) with its context. The age range of participants was about 18 to 100 years, with residence in about two dozen US areas. Participants' own reports of clinical history determined their cohort assignment. This specimen belongs to a study of blood T cell repertoires in COVID-19. About the study: Specimens from acute and convalescent COVID-19 originated in the United States, Italy and Spain. PBMCs, B-cell-depleted T cells, or T cells provided the cDNA or gDNA that made up the material.

Clones were read by immunoSEQ multiplex PCR, and TCRdb kept only the in-frame ones, dropping some. The data show 300,000 to 400,000 clones, approximately 88% seen once. Specimen: PBMCs or T cells enriched from blood (not recorded which). The receptor was derived from a woman under 40 with acute COVID-19.

This CDR3 is CASSLTPAKGATTYEQYF. The CDR3 DNA follows: TGTGCCAGCAGCTTAACGCCTGCGAAAGGGGCGACCACCTACGAGCAGTACTTC. This chain links TRBV7-3 with TRBJ2-7, with a tentative D call TRBD1 (5 bases). The CDR3 sequence is 18 residues long. V gave up 0 bases and J gave up 2 bases, with 20 bases separating them. Germline-derived CDR1 and CDR2 are SGHTA and FQGTGA.